These 32 T cell receptor beta chains were all obtained from the same sample, sequenced in a study of human T cells and chemical hapten exposure. Time point specified: patch test 2, 6 weeks after DPC sensitization. As for treatment: therapeutic diphenylcyclopropenone sensitization with weekly scalp DPC. TCRdb reanalysed the RACE reads using MiXCR and keeps one entry per CDR3 protein. The data hold fewer than 80,000 distinct CDR3 sequences, with 9% to 12% observed a single time. The sample in question was whole blood, obtained in connection with sensitization to the hapten diphenylcyclopropenone (DPC). These receptors originate from a woman in her forties or fifties with alopecia areata. Some clones in this sample may be carry-over from other donors' samples.

V usage is TRBV11-2 and J usage is TRBJ1-2; D is uncertain. This CDR3 has 15 amino acids. CDR1 SGHAT and CDR2 FQNNGV come from the germline V gene. V lost 0 bases and J lost 0, with 8 bases in between. The CDR3 DNA reads as TGTGCCAGCAGCTTAGAACGGGGTACTAACTATGGCTACACCTTC. Translating gives CASSLERGTNYGYTF.

This clonotype was counted many times. The rearrangement links TRBV2 to TRBJ2-7; 9 nucleotides align to TRBD1. Trimming took 7 bases from V and 5 from J; bases not matched to a gene: 9. Germline V gene lookup returns CDR1 SNHLY and CDR2 FYNNEI. The length of the CDR3 is 14 residues. In DNA, the CDR3 is TGTGCCAGCAAAAGGGACAGGGACCACGACGAGCAGTACTTC. It specifies CASKRDRDHDEQYF.

A few counts support this clonotype. This chain links TRBV10-2 with TRBJ2-2; D is perhaps TRBD1 (5 bases). Germline lookup yields CDR1 WSHSY and CDR2 SAAADI. This CDR3 spans 13 amino acids. V shed 2 bases and J shed 4 bases, with 5 bases lying between them. The CDR3, as DNA: TGCGCCAGCAGTGAGCAGGGCACCGGGGAGCTGTTTTTT. It translates to CASSEQGTGELFF.

At least ten counts were recorded for this clonotype. This sequence joins TRBV7-9 and TRBJ1-2, with D maybe TRBD1 (5 bases). Per germline, CDR1 SEHNR and CDR2 FQNEAQ (reference sequence). Trimming left V 6 bases short and J 6 bases short, with 14 bases between. The CDR3 sequence is 13 residues long. Written as DNA, the CDR3 is TGTGCCAGCAGGACAGCGAAGCGTGATGGCTACACCTTC. Protein product: CASRTAKRDGYTF.

This rearrangement joins TRBV25-1 to TRBJ1-2; TRBD1 agrees at 9 bases. Trimming took 6 bases from V and 5 from J; bases not matched to a gene: 13. The CDR3 spans 16 residues. CDR1 and CDR2 from the germline V gene are MGHDK and SYGVNS. CDR3 loop: CASRRGGTGKGYGYTF. The CDR3 nucleotides read TGTGCCAGCAGGAGGGGAGGGACAGGGAAAGGTTATGGCTACACCTTC.

J is TRBJ1-6 and V is TRBV18; unclear D gene. V was trimmed by 0 bases and J by 6 bases, leaving 21 bases between them. This CDR3 region has 19 residues. CDR1 and CDR2 from the germline V gene are KGHSH and LQKENI. The CDR3: CASSPPLFRMEESNSPLHF. The CDR3 nucleotides are TGTGCCAGCTCACCACCGTTGTTTAGAATGGAGGAGAGTAATTCACCCCTCCACTTT.

This clonotype has at least ten counts. The CDR3 DNA reads TGTGCCAGTAGTATAGGGGTAAGCTCCTACAATGAGCAGTTCTTC. This sequence encodes CASSIGVSSYNEQFF. The chain recombines TRBV19 with TRBJ2-1; the D is unclear. The germline V gene encodes CDR1 LNHDA and CDR2 SQIVND (reference sequence). This CDR3 is built from 15 residues. V gave up 1 base and J gave up 0 bases, with 7 bases separating them.

The CDR3 region has the DNA TGCAGCGTTGCCTCCGGGGTCGCAGATACGCAGTATTTT. Its protein product is CSVASGVADTQYF. The chain has TRBV29-1 and TRBJ2-3; D possibly corresponds to TRBD2 (5 bases). This CDR3 contains 13 residues. CDR1 and CDR2 from the germline V gene are SQVTM and ANQGSEA. Trimming stripped 4 bases from V and 4 bases from J, with 12 bases between.

The rearrangement joins TRBV29-1 to TRBJ2-1; 7 bases line up with TRBD1. Unmatched junction bases numbered 5, after V lost 3 bases and J lost 0 bases. Germline V gene sequence: CDR1 SQVTM, CDR2 ANQGSEA. The CDR3 loop spans 15 amino acids. The CDR3 nucleotides are TGCAGCGTTGAGGGACAGCGATCCTCCTACAATGAGCAGTTCTTC. It encodes CSVEGQRSSYNEQFF.

Points on this clonotype: This CDR3 is missing its conserved last phenylalanine or tryptophan, likely due to a read error. The DNA is omitted, as the CDR3 cannot be located on it reliably, and the CDR3 follows TCRdb's listing. The rearrangement joins TRBV3-1 to TRBJ2-1; the table gives TRBD1 as D, unverified against the DNA. Germline CDR1 and CDR2: LGHDT and YNNKEL (reference sequence). The CDR3 spans 11 amino acids, including both terminal residues. CDR3 sequence: CASSRDRFLSV.

This clonotype came up many times. The chain uses TRBV2 and TRBJ2-3; tentatively, D is TRBD2 (6 bases). Germline values: CDR1 SNHLY, CDR2 FYNNEI. V gave up 4 bases and J gave up 2 bases, with 13 bases separating them. This CDR3 spans 15 amino acids. This CDR3 is CASSVGSGITDTQYF. The CDR3 coding sequence is TGTGCCAGCAGTGTCGGGAGCGGTATCACAGATACGCAGTATTTT. The variable domain in full, completed from reference TRBV2 and TRBJ2-3, reads EPEVTQTPSHQVTQMGQEVILRCVPISNHLYFYWYRQILGQKVEFLVSFYNNEISEKSEIFDDQFSVERPDGSNFTLKIRSTKLEDSAMYFCASSVGSGITDTQYFGPGTRLTVL.

A word on this clonotype: This may be a read error: a much more frequent sequence differs by one nucleotide. V is TRBV6-4 and J is TRBJ2-3; 8 positions agree with TRBD2. The V and J ends lost 2 bases and 8 bases, in that order; junction bases with no gene match: 12. From germline, CDR1 is MRHNA and CDR2 SNTAGT. The CDR3 loop spans 16 amino acids. CDR3 DNA: TGTGCCAGCAGTGACGAACTAGCGGTAGGGCCCCGTACGCAGTATTTT. Amino acid sequence: CASSDELAVGPRTQYF.

This clonotype was recorded a few times. The chain uses TRBV5-4 and TRBJ2-3, with D tentatively TRBD2 (5 bases). There are 15 residues in the CDR3. The germline V gene has CDR1 SGHNT and CDR2 YYREEE (reference sequence). Deletions cut 0 bases from V and 4 bases from J, with 12 bases between. CDR3 sequence: CASSLDRSSPDTQYF. CDR3 nucleotides: TGTGCCAGCAGCTTGGATCGGTCTAGCCCAGATACGCAGTATTTT.

This clonotype showed up many times. This chain joins TRBV7-9 and TRBJ2-1; TRBD2 is a possible D gene (5 bases). CDR3 length: 15 amino acids. Germline V lookup: CDR1 SEHNR, CDR2 FQNEAQ (reference sequence). Trimming pared 1 base from V and 6 bases from J, leaving 13 bases between. The CDR3 is CASSLVLGHSNEQFF. As DNA, the CDR3 is TGTGCCAGCAGCTTAGTACTAGGGCATTCCAATGAGCAGTTCTTC.

This clonotype showed up many times. This chain links TRBV5-6 with TRBJ2-5; 8 positions match TRBD2. The CDR3 is 15 amino acids. Germline CDR1 is SGHDT and CDR2 is YYEEEE. Trimming at V came to 5 bases and at J to 3 bases, leaving 9 bases not matched to a gene. CDR3 DNA sequence: TGTGCCAGCAGTCGCCCGGGGGGGTTCGAAGAGACCCAGTACTTC. Protein product: CASSRPGGFEETQYF.

This clonotype was picked up many times. This sequence joins TRBV18 and TRBJ1-3; D gene unclear. V lost 4 bases and J 0 bases, leaving 13 bases between the germline ends. The CDR3 runs 16 residues. Germline V lookup: CDR1 KGHSH, CDR2 LQKENI. The CDR3 reads CASSLRDLSSGNTIYF. The CDR3 bases are TGTGCCAGCTCACTCAGAGACCTGAGCTCTGGAAACACCATATATTTT.

There are a few counts of this clonotype. The J gene is TRBJ2-1, the V gene TRBV10-3; 7 bases are shared with TRBD2. This CDR3 is built from 15 residues. J lost 7 bases, V lost 5 bases, and 11 bases had no gene match. Germline CDR1 is ENHRY and CDR2 is SYGVKD. The CDR3 bases are TGTGCCATCAGTTTAGCGGGTCCCGAGGTGAATGAGCAGTTCTTC. Translation gives CAISLAGPEVNEQFF.

This clonotype was seen a handful of times. The chain links TRBV10-1 to TRBJ2-7, with D possibly TRBD2 on 5 matching bases. Germline values: CDR1 WNHNN, CDR2 SYGVQD (reference sequence). Trimming took 4 bases from V and 0 from J, leaving 10 bases between them. This CDR3 spans 14 amino acids. DNA of the CDR3: TGCGCCAGCAGTGGCTTTAGCGACTCCTACGAGCAGTACTTC. Its translation: CASSGFSDSYEQYF.

Ten or more counts support this clonotype. The rearrangement joins TRBV20-1 to TRBJ1-1; no clear D gene. The germline CDR1 and CDR2 sequences are DFQATT and SNEGSKA (reference sequence). V was trimmed by 8 bases and J by 6 bases, leaving 16 bases between them. The CDR3 extends over 12 amino acids. CDR3 coding DNA: TGCAGTTCCCCCCCGGGAGTCCCTGAAGCTTTCTTT. Protein: CSSPPGVPEAFF.

This chain joins TRBV6-2 or TRBV6-3 and TRBJ2-7; 11 bases align to TRBD1. The CDR3 covers 15 residues. V gave up 6 bases and J gave up 7 bases; unmatched junction bases: 11. The germline V gene encodes CDR1 MNHEY and CDR2 SVGEGT. CDR3 nucleotides: TGTGCCAGCAGCCCGAGAGGACAGGGGGCTCGGGAGCAGTACTTC. Translated: CASSPRGQGAREQYF.

This clonotype occurred many times. The V call is TRBV20-1, the J call TRBJ2-1, with D perhaps matching TRBD2 (6 bases). The germline V gene encodes CDR1 DFQATT and CDR2 SNEGSKA (reference sequence). Trimming cost V 0 bases and J 5 bases, with 17 bases left between them. The CDR3 runs to 16 residues. CDR3 DNA: TGCAGTGCTAGAGATCCAGCGGCGGGAAGGGACAATGAGCAGTTCTTC. Protein: CSARDPAAGRDNEQFF.

CDR3 DNA sequence: TGCAGCACAACTACTACCTCCAGCTACGAGCAGTACTTC. Translating gives CSTTTTSSYEQYF. V gene TRBV29-1 combines with J gene TRBJ2-7; unclear D gene. CDR1 and CDR2 from the germline V gene are SQVTM and ANQGSEA. V was clipped by 8 bases and J by 3 bases, with 17 bases between them. This CDR3 has 13 amino acids.

Only a few counts were recorded for this clonotype. The J gene is TRBJ1-2, the V gene TRBV20-1; 7 bases fit TRBD1. The germline gives CDR1 DFQATT, CDR2 SNEGSKA (reference sequence). The CDR3 is 13 amino acids. With V trimmed by 5 bases and J by 4 bases, 7 bases remained unmatched. The CDR3 bases are TGCAGTGCTTCTCCGGGACAGCTCTATGGCTACACCTTC. Translated, it gives CSASPGQLYGYTF.

This clonotype was found a few times. This rearrangement joins TRBV5-1 to TRBJ2-7, with 7 bases that match TRBD1. CDR1 is SGHRS and CDR2 is YFSETQ in the germline V gene. The CDR3 totals 15 residues. The trim removed 1 base at V and 2 bases at J, leaving 6 bases unmatched. The CDR3 DNA sequence: TGCGCCAGCAGCTTGACGGGACAGTCTACCTACGAGCAGTACTTC. Translating it yields CASSLTGQSTYEQYF.

The CDR3 nucleotides read TGCGCCAGCAGCTTACGTCTAGCTCATACGCAGTATTTT. Its protein product is CASSLRLAHTQYF. The chain recombines TRBV5-1 with TRBJ2-3; D is perhaps TRBD2 (5 bases). This CDR3 spans 13 amino acids. Germline loops: CDR1 SGHRS, CDR2 YFSETQ. The V gene lost 2 bases and the J gene lost 7 bases, with 11 bases spanning the gap. Based on the CDR3 plus reference TRBV5-1 and TRBJ2-3, the full variable domain is KAGVTQTPRYLIKTRGQQVTLSCSPISGHRSVSWYQQTPGQGLQFLFEYFSETQRNKGNFPGRFSGRQFSNSRSEMNVSTLELGDSALYLCASSLRLAHTQYFGPGTRLTVL.

V gene TRBV9 combines with J gene TRBJ2-7; D is perhaps TRBD2 (5 bases). The V gene lost 0 bases and the J gene lost 1 base, with 11 bases spanning the gap. The CDR3 is made up of 15 amino acids. CDR1 and CDR2 from the germline V gene are SGDLS and YYNGEE. The CDR3 nucleotides are TGTGCCAGCAGCGTAGGAGGAGGCGGGTCCTACGAGCAGTACTTC. Translating gives CASSVGGGGSYEQYF.

Only a few counts were recorded for this clonotype. The chain links TRBV5-5 to TRBJ2-1; 7 bases are shared with TRBD1. CDR1 and CDR2 (germline): SGHKS, YYEKEE (reference sequence). The CDR3 consists of 14 residues. The junction had 8 bases not matched to a gene; V was cut back by 4 bases and J by 7 bases. The CDR3 coding sequence is TGTGCCAGCAGCCCATGGGACAGAAGTAATGAGCAGTTCTTC. Encoded protein: CASSPWDRSNEQFF.

This clonotype occurred many times. The gene calls are TRBV20-1 and TRBJ1-1, with a weak D call TRBD1 (6 bases). Trimming cost V 7 bases and J 1 base, with 13 bases left between them. The CDR3 consists of 13 residues. Germline V lookup: CDR1 DFQATT, CDR2 SNEGSKA (reference sequence). CDR3 nucleotides: TGCAGTGGAAACAGGGTGTGGAACACTGAAGCTTTCTTT. This sequence encodes CSGNRVWNTEAFF.

This clonotype appeared a few times. The chain is built from TRBV5-1 and TRBJ2-7, with TRBD2 identical over 9 bases. Germline V CDR1 and CDR2: SGHRS, YFSETQ. V dropped 1 base and J dropped 1; count of bases not matched to a gene: 6. This CDR3 contains 16 residues. The chain's CDR3 is CASSLIPAGGSYEQYF. The CDR3 region has the DNA TGCGCCAGCAGCTTGATCCCAGCGGGAGGTTCCTACGAGCAGTACTTC.

There are a few counts of this clonotype. The chain links TRBV12-3 or TRBV12-4 to TRBJ1-6, with D uncertain. Trimming left V 8 bases short and J 7 bases short, with 9 bases between. This CDR3 contains 12 residues. The CDR3 loop reads CASRGRNSPLHF. The CDR3 coding sequence is TGTGCCAGCCGTGGGCGAAATTCACCCCTCCACTTT.

The rearrangement links TRBV25-1 to TRBJ2-7; D is unresolved. V shed 5 bases and J shed 2 bases, with 13 bases lying between them. The CDR3 covers 14 residues. Per germline, CDR1 MGHDK and CDR2 SYGVNS. The CDR3 sequence is CASSPHGDPYEQYF. The CDR3 DNA reads TGTGCCAGCAGTCCCCACGGTGATCCCTACGAGCAGTACTTC.

The rearrangement uses TRBV14 and TRBJ2-7, with D tentatively TRBD1 (6 bases). This CDR3 is built from 15 residues. The germline V and J ends were trimmed by 7 bases and 5 bases, with 21 bases remaining between them. Germline assignment: CDR1 SGHDN and CDR2 FVKESK. This chain's CDR3 is CASNDQGFLLDEQYF. DNA for the CDR3: TGTGCCAGCAACGATCAGGGGTTCTTACTCGACGAGCAGTACTTC. The full variable domain, completed using reference TRBV14 and TRBJ2-7, is EAGVTQFPSHSVIEKGQTVTLRCDPISGHDNLYWYRRVMGKEIKFLLHFVKESKQDESGMPNNRFLAERTGGTYSTLKVQPAELEDSGVYFCASNDQGFLLDEQYFGPGTRLTVT.